These T cell receptor beta chains were read from a single sample in a study of T cells after posttransplantation cyclophosphamide. This table comes from immunoSEQ multiplex PCR, and its TCRdb copy is limited to in-frame clones, with some not included. The table lists about 43,000 clones, roughly 87% of them singletons. The material sequenced was PBMCs, taken 60 to 65 days after allogeneic stem cell transplant with posttransplant cyclophosphamide. Receptors originate from a male patient between 55 and 70 years old who received an allogeneic stem cell transplant from a related donor and was CMV-positive. Some T cells here may be from the graft donor. Each CDR3 is given with its conserved first and last residue. A D gene is named only where the DNA matches it firmly. Size is omitted from some rows. Given values are once, few, many or a class for expanded clones.

J | V | size | D | CDR3 | DNA
TRBJ2-1 | TRBV19 | NA | TRBD1 | CASSTGTGFYEQFF | TGTGCCAGTAGTACCGGGACAGGGTTTTATGAGCAGTTCTTC
TRBJ1-2 | TRBV4-2 | NA | TRBD1 | CASSQDRDSFYTF | TGTGCCAGCAGCCAAGACAGGGACAGCTTCTACACCTTC
TRBJ2-5 | TRBV5-1 | NA | TRBD2 | CASSFWGGTGETQYF | TGCGCCAGCAGCTTCTGGGGGGGTACGGGAGAGACCCAGTACTTC
TRBJ2-2 | TRBV4-2 | NA | TRBD1 | CASSQTERTGNTGELFF | TGTGCCAGCAGCCAAACAGAGCGGACAGGGAACACCGGGGAGCTGTTTTTT
TRBJ1-5 | TRBV6-6 | NA | TRBD1 | CASSSRTGPGQPQHF | TGTGCCAGCAGTTCAAGGACAGGGCCCGGTCAGCCCCAGCATTTT
TRBJ2-5 | TRBV6-1 | NA | NA | CASGRNKEGTQYF | TGTGCCAGCGGGAGGAACAAAGAAGGGACCCAGTACTTC
TRBJ2-3 | TRBV19 | few | NA | CATGQTNTDTQYF | TGTGCCACAGGACAGACCAACACAGATACGCAGTATTTT
TRBJ1-4 | TRBV2 | NA | NA | CASTLRKGGKTNEKLFF | TGTGCCAGCACCCTCCGGAAGGGGGGGAAAACTAATGAAAAACTGTTTTTT
TRBJ1-1 | TRBV25-1 | NA | NA | CASRADYTEAFF | TGTGCCAGCAGGGCGGACTACACTGAAGCTTTCTTT
TRBJ2-5 | TRBV5-1 | NA | TRBD2 | CASNPSGGALRETQYF | TGCGCCAGCAACCCTAGCGGGGGGGCTTTGCGGGAGACCCAGTACTTC
TRBJ2-7 | TRBV6-5 | NA | TRBD1 | CASSSPGQGAYEQYF | TGTGCCAGCAGTTCTCCGGGACAGGGGGCTTACGAGCAGTACTTC
TRBJ1-2 | TRBV19 | NA | TRBD1 | CASSNHQGAGYTF | TGTGCCAGTAGTAACCATCAGGGGGCCGGCTACACCTTC
TRBJ2-2 | TRBV7-6 | once | NA | CASREGANTGELFF | TGTGCCAGCAGGGAAGGGGCGAACACCGGGGAGCTGTTTTTT
TRBJ2-5 | TRBV6-5 | NA | NA | CASSPGTPPRFYF | TGTGCCAGCAGCCCCGGGACACCACCTCGCTTTTACTTC
TRBJ1-2 | TRBV4-1 | once | NA | CASSQVGGRYGYTF | TGCGCCAGCAGCCAAGTGGGGGGTAGATATGGCTACACCTTC
TRBJ1-4 | TRBV6-1 | once | TRBD1 | CASRLDRDVEKLFF | TGTGCCAGCAGACTCGACAGGGACGTCGAAAAACTGTTTTTT
TRBJ1-1 | TRBV7-2 | NA | TRBD1 | CASFSRRDSTEAFF | TGTGCCAGCTTTTCTCGGCGGGACAGCACTGAAGCTTTCTTT
TRBJ1-2 | TRBV5-6 | NA | TRBD1 | CASSLYSVGGAYGYTF | TGTGCCAGCAGCTTGTATAGCGTAGGGGGCGCCTATGGCTACACCTTC
TRBJ1-2 | TRBV6-5 | NA | NA | CASRKPGIGSYGYTF | TGTGCCAGCAGGAAGCCGGGGATCGGTAGCTATGGCTACACCTTC
TRBJ1-3 | TRBV5-8 | NA | TRBD1 | CASSLWGQGQGADTIYF | TGTGCCAGCAGCTTGTGGGGCCAGGGACAGGGGGCGGACACCATATATTTT
TRBJ2-3 | TRBV5-1 | NA | TRBD2 | CASSSVLAGGSSTDTQYF | TGCGCCAGCAGCTCGGTACTAGCGGGGGGAAGTAGCACAGATACGCAGTATTTT
TRBJ1-2 | TRBV29-1 | NA | TRBD1 | CSVPGQGALFGYTF | TGCAGCGTTCCCGGACAGGGGGCATTGTTTGGCTACACCTTC
TRBJ1-2 | TRBV19 | NA | TRBD1 | CASSQKGTGGYGYTF | TGTGCCAGTAGCCAGAAAGGGACAGGGGGCTATGGCTACACCTTC
TRBJ2-2 | TRBV29-1 | NA | TRBD1 | CSVEHRDRDAGELFF | TGCAGCGTTGAACATCGAGACAGGGACGCCGGGGAGCTGTTTTTT
TRBJ2-1 | TRBV27 | NA | NA | CASSLLQGYNEQFF | TGTGCCAGCAGTTTATTACAGGGCTACAATGAGCAGTTCTTC
TRBJ2-1 | TRBV29-1 | NA | TRBD2 | CSVGPSGSEQFF | TGCAGCGTTGGGCCCAGCGGGAGTGAGCAGTTCTTC
TRBJ2-2 | TRBV19 | NA | TRBD1 | CASSSRGRTNTGELFF | TGTGCCAGTAGCTCAAGGGGGCGGACGAACACCGGGGAGCTGTTTTTT
TRBJ1-1 | TRBV4-1 | NA | NA | CASSPKPRRENTEAFF | TGCGCCAGCAGCCCCAAACCCCGCAGGGAGAACACTGAAGCTTTCTTT
TRBJ2-1 | TRBV5-5 | NA | TRBD2 | CASSQIAGAYNEQFF | TGTGCCAGCAGCCAAATAGCGGGGGCCTACAATGAGCAGTTCTTC
TRBJ1-1 | TRBV7-9 | NA | NA | CASAPGIPGPEAFF | TGTGCCAGCGCCCCGGGGATCCCCGGGCCTGAAGCTTTCTTT
TRBJ1-1 | TRBV5-1 | NA | NA | CASSPPRGGQNTEAFF | TGCGCCAGCAGCCCCCCCCGGGGAGGCCAAAACACTGAAGCTTTCTTT
TRBJ1-1 | TRBV7-9 | NA | NA | CASSSDQGNTEAFF | TGTGCCAGCAGCTCCGACCAGGGGAACACTGAAGCTTTCTTT
TRBJ2-2 | TRBV28 | NA | NA | CASSTTTGFPFSGELFF | TGTGCCAGCAGTACTACTACAGGATTCCCCTTCTCCGGGGAGCTGTTTTTT
TRBJ2-6 | TRBV30 | NA | NA | CAWSVPREPNVLTF | TGTGCCTGGAGTGTACCCCGAGAGCCCAACGTCCTGACTTTC
TRBJ1-5 | TRBV7-2 | NA | NA | CASSKRGSGNQPQHF | TGTGCCAGCAGCAAAAGGGGATCAGGCAATCAGCCCCAGCATTTT
TRBJ1-3 | TRBV5-1 | NA | TRBD1 | CASSQTGGGGNTIYF | TGCGCCAGCAGCCAGACAGGGGGCGGCGGAAACACCATATATTTT
TRBJ2-2 | TRBV6-1 | NA | TRBD2 | CASSGLTSGGLSNTGELFF | TGTGCCAGCAGTGGGTTGACTAGCGGGGGTTTATCGAACACCGGGGAGCTGTTTTTT
TRBJ1-6 | TRBV5-5 | NA | NA | CASSSAGMGPLHF | TGTGCCAGCAGCTCGGCAGGGATGGGACCCCTCCACTTT
TRBJ2-2 | TRBV27 | NA | NA | CASSPPSEWFSNTGELFF | TGTGCCAGCAGTCCCCCTTCGGAGTGGTTCTCGAACACCGGGGAGCTGTTTTTT
TRBJ2-2 | TRBV7-9 | NA | NA | CASSLGQASTGELFF | TGTGCCAGCAGCTTAGGGCAGGCGAGCACCGGGGAGCTGTTTTTT
TRBJ1-1 | TRBV6-6 | few | TRBD1 | CASSRTGGAGVAFF | TGTGCCAGCAGTCGGACAGGGGGCGCGGGGGTTGCTTTCTTT
TRBJ1-2 | TRBV28 | NA | TRBD1 | CASSPLRGDRIVYGYTF | TGTGCCAGCAGCCCGCTTCGGGGGGACAGGATAGTCTATGGCTACACCTTC
TRBJ1-5 | TRBV15 | few | NA | CATSPPGNQPQHF | TGTGCCACCAGCCCCCCGGGGAATCAGCCCCAGCATTTT
TRBJ1-5 | TRBV6-6 | NA | NA | CASSYSGGRNNQPQHF | TGTGCCAGCAGTTACTCGGGGGGGCGAAATAATCAGCCCCAGCATTTT
TRBJ1-4 | TRBV10-3 | NA | TRBD1 | CAIRRTGEKVYEKLFF | TGTGCCATCAGACGGACAGGGGAAAAAGTCTATGAAAAACTGTTTTTT
TRBJ1-5 | TRBV10-3 | NA | NA | CAISLGGAGNQPQHF | TGTGCCATCAGTCTCGGGGGTGCGGGCAATCAGCCCCAGCATTTT
TRBJ1-1 | TRBV6-6 | NA | NA | CASSYNEQGSNTEAFF | TGTGCCAGCAGTTACAATGAGCAGGGCTCGAACACTGAAGCTTTCTTT
TRBJ2-4 | TRBV5-1 | NA | NA | CASSEAPGIQYF | TGCGCCAGCAGTGAGGCTCCTGGCATTCAGTACTTC
TRBJ1-4 | TRBV6-1 | NA | TRBD1 | CASSTSRGIGEKLFF | TGTGCCAGCAGTACGAGCAGGGGGATCGGGGAAAAACTGTTTTTT
TRBJ2-7 | TRBV29-1 | NA | NA | CSVEYGGAQYF | TGCAGCGTTGAGTATGGGGGCGCGCAGTACTTC
TRBJ2-3 | TRBV27 | NA | NA | CASTDRADTQYF | TGTGCCAGCACCGACAGAGCAGATACGCAGTATTTT
TRBJ2-3 | TRBV7-9 | NA | TRBD1 | CASSLGQGVGDTQYF | TGTGCCAGCAGCTTAGGACAGGGGGTCGGTGATACGCAGTATTTT
TRBJ1-5 | TRBV6-5 | NA | NA | CASRGTGTNQPQHF | TGTGCCAGCCGAGGCACAGGGACAAATCAGCCCCAGCATTTT
TRBJ1-1 | TRBV5-1 | NA | TRBD1 | CASSLGTDEAFF | TGCGCCAGCAGCCTTGGGACAGATGAAGCTTTCTTT
TRBJ2-5 | TRBV29-1 | once | TRBD2 | CSVGSRGLAGGQETQYF | TGCAGCGTTGGTAGCCGAGGACTAGCGGGGGGCCAAGAGACCCAGTACTTC
TRBJ2-5 | TRBV5-1 | NA | NA | CASSPGYQETQYF | TGCGCCAGCAGCCCGGGGTACCAAGAGACCCAGTACTTC
TRBJ1-2 | TRBV30 | once | NA | CAWSVKQLSYGYTF | TGTGCCTGGAGTGTAAAACAGTTGAGCTATGGCTACACCTTC
TRBJ1-2 | TRBV2 | NA | NA | CANMYREGYTF | TGTGCCAACATGTACAGGGAAGGCTACACCTTC
TRBJ1-2 | TRBV27 | NA | TRBD1 | CASSLRDREYGYTF | TGTGCCAGCAGTTTGAGGGACAGGGAGTATGGCTACACCTTC
TRBJ2-1 | TRBV5-6 | NA | NA | CASSPEVGPRGRNEQFF | TGTGCCAGCAGCCCGGAGGTGGGGCCGCGAGGGAGGAATGAGCAGTTCTTC